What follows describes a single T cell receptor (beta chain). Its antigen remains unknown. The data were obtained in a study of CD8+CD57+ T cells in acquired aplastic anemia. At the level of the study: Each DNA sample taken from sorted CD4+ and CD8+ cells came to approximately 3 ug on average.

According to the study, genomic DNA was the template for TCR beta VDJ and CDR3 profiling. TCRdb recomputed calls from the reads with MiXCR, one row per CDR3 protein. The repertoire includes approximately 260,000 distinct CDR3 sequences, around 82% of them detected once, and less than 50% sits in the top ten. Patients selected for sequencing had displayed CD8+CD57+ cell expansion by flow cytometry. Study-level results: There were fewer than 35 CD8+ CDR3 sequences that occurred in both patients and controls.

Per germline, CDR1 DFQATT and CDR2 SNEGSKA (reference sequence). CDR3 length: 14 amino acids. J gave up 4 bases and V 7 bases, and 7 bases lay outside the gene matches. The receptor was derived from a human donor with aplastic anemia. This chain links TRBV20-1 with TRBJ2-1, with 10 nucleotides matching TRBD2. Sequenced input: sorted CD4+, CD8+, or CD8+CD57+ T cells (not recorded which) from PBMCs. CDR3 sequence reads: CSDPLAGEYNEQFF. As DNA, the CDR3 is TGCAGTGATCCCCTAGCGGGAGAGTACAATGAGCAGTTCTTC.